The clone carrying this T cell receptor (beta chain) was detected once. The data are from a study of T cell responses to AZD1222 COVID-19 vaccine. At the level of the study: Pooling covered second doses at about 4 or about 12 weeks.

The table came from immunoSEQ multiplex PCR; TCRdb's copy has only in-frame clones and leaves some out. The repertoire holds about 79,000 clones, 80% seen once, with approximately 22% in the top ten. The CDR3 runs to 15 residues. The V and J ends lost 4 bases and 5 bases, in that order; junction bases with no gene match: 5. Germline CDR1 is SGHTS and CDR2 is YDEGEE. Here the sequenced sample was peripheral blood, taken on day 0 of AZD1222 vaccination. The clonotype was recovered from an adult in good health. This chain links TRBV5-8 with TRBJ1-4; 10 positions match TRBD1. The chain's CDR3 is CASSPRDRGNEKLFF. Written as DNA, the CDR3 is TGTGCCAGCAGCCCCCGGGACAGGGGAAATGAAAAACTGTTTTTT.